These 15 T cell receptor beta chains were all obtained from the same sample, sequenced in a study of blood T cell repertoires in COVID-19. Data came from immunoSEQ multiplex PCR; TCRdb stores just in-frame clones and leaves some out. Of some 150,000 clones listed, roughly 82% were seen once; the top ten hold around 15%. Sequencing was done on a sample of PBMCs or T cells enriched from blood (not recorded which). These TCRs come from a man in his fifties or sixties who had recovered from COVID-19.

This clone came up a few times. The chain has TRBV6-1 and TRBJ2-5, with D possibly matching TRBD1 (6 bases). V lost 2 bases to trimming and J lost 5 bases, with 9 bases between them. Germline lookup yields CDR1 MNHNS and CDR2 SASEGT. The CDR3 is 13 residues long. CDR3 region: CASSEQGWETQYF. For the CDR3, the DNA is TGTGCCAGCAGTGAACAGGGGTGGGAGACCCAGTACTTC.

The chain has TRBV10-2 and TRBJ2-1, with 9 bases identical to TRBD2. Trimming took 5 bases from V and 6 from J; bases not matched to a gene: 5. Germline CDR1 is WSHSY and CDR2 is SAAADI. This CDR3 has 14 amino acids. Here the CDR3 reads CASSWSGGSNEQFF. DNA of the CDR3: TGCGCCAGCAGTTGGAGCGGGGGGAGCAATGAGCAGTTCTTC.

This clone has more than one count but fewer than ten. The rearrangement joins TRBV6-1 to TRBJ2-7, with D maybe TRBD2 (5 bases). CDR3 length: 16 residues. V lost 3 bases, J lost 0 bases, and 15 bases lay in between. Germline V lookup: CDR1 MNHNS, CDR2 SASEGT. This CDR3 reads CASSDGLSALSYEQYF. The DNA of the CDR3 is TGTGCCAGCAGTGACGGACTGTCGGCGCTCTCCTACGAGCAGTACTTC.

The J gene is TRBJ1-4, the V gene TRBV12-3 or TRBV12-4; a weak D match, TRBD1 (5 bases). The germline V and J ends were trimmed by 6 bases and 7 bases, with 12 bases remaining between them. There are 13 residues in the CDR3. In DNA, the CDR3 is TGTGCCAGCAGAAAAGGGGTGGGTGAAAAACTGTTTTTT. Protein product: CASRKGVGEKLFF.

V usage is TRBV7-6 and J usage is TRBJ2-5; TRBD1 agrees at 7 bases. CDR1 is SGHVS and CDR2 is FNYEAQ in the germline V gene. The V and J ends lost 0 bases and 5 bases, in that order; junction bases with no gene match: 3. CDR3 length: 14 amino acids. The CDR3 region is CASSLAGGRETQYF. DNA for the CDR3: TGTGCCAGCAGCTTAGCAGGGGGCCGGGAGACCCAGTACTTC.

J is TRBJ1-2 and V is TRBV18; 7 bases map to TRBD1. The CDR3 is 15 amino acids. With V trimmed by 2 bases and J by 6 bases, 9 bases remained unmatched. Germline CDR1 KGHSH, CDR2 LQKENI. CDR3 bases: TGTGCCAGCTCACCATTACAGGGGCGCCGCGATGGCTACACCTTC. Its translation: CASSPLQGRRDGYTF. Combining the CDR3 with reference TRBV18 and TRBJ1-2 gives the whole variable domain NAGVMQNPRHLVRRRGQEARLRCSPMKGHSHVYWYRQLPEEGLKFMVYLQKENIIDESGMPKERFSAEFPKEGPSILRIQQVVRGDSAAYFCASSPLQGRRDGYTFGSGTRLTVV.

This clone has just one count. The chain uses TRBV5-6 and TRBJ1-2; D is unresolved. Trimming cost V 2 bases and J 2 bases, with 10 bases left between them. The CDR3 has 14 residues. Germline CDR1 and CDR2: SGHDT and YYEEEE. CDR3 residues: CASSLPGTNYGYTF. In nucleotides, the CDR3 is TGTGCCAGCAGCTTACCGGGTACGAACTATGGCTACACCTTC.

V is TRBV5-1 and J is TRBJ1-1, with D possibly being TRBD1 (5 bases). V dropped 4 bases and J dropped 4 bases, with 17 bases sitting between them. The germline gives CDR1 SGHRS, CDR2 YFSETQ. CDR3 length: 15 amino acids. The CDR3 sequence: CASSTTTVLGTEAFF. Written as DNA, the CDR3 is TGCGCCAGCAGCACGACGACAGTTTTGGGCACTGAAGCTTTCTTT.

The chain employs TRBV10-2 and TRBJ2-2, with TRBD1 matching 9 bases. Per germline, CDR1 WSHSY and CDR2 SAAADI. The CDR3 is 17 residues long. J gave up 3 bases and V 6 bases, and 11 bases lay outside the gene matches. The CDR3 loop reads CASRSRDRVSDTGELFF. Here the CDR3 DNA reads TGCGCCAGCAGGAGCCGGGACAGGGTTTCGGACACCGGGGAGCTGTTTTTT.

The J gene is TRBJ1-4, the V gene TRBV19; perhaps TRBD1 as D (5 bases). Deletions cut 7 bases from V and 3 bases from J, with 21 bases between. In germline, CDR1 is LNHDA, CDR2 SQIVND (reference sequence). CDR3 size: 17 residues. CDR3 nucleotide sequence: TGTGCCAGTACTATTGACAGCATTTCGGCGGCTAATGAAAAACTGTTTTTT. Translated: CASTIDSISAANEKLFF.

This chain links TRBV2 with TRBJ2-2, with 8 bases aligning to TRBD1. V lost 1 base and J lost 4; bases outside the gene matches: 2. Germline loops: CDR1 SNHLY, CDR2 FYNNEI. The CDR3 sequence is 15 residues long. Here the CDR3 DNA reads TGTGCCAGCAGTGAAGGGACAGGGTCCACCGGGGAGCTGTTTTTT. Its protein product is CASSEGTGSTGELFF.

V usage is TRBV30 and J usage is TRBJ2-5; a possible D gene is TRBD1 (6 bases). The CDR3 loop spans 17 amino acids. Trimming took 2 bases from V and 5 from J, leaving 24 bases between them. Looked up from germline, CDR1 is GTSNPN and CDR2 is SVGIG (reference sequence). The CDR3 nucleotides are TGTGCCTGGAGTTCTCTGGGGCTCAGCAGGGGTAGGGAGACCCAGTACTTC. It encodes CAWSSLGLSRGRETQYF.

The gene calls are TRBV18 and TRBJ1-2, with 8 bases that match TRBD1. Germline loops: CDR1 KGHSH, CDR2 LQKENI. This CDR3 spans 16 amino acids. After removal of 5 bases from V and 2 bases from J, the junction contained 10 bases not matched to a gene. The CDR3 DNA reads TGTGCCAGCTCAACTTCAGATTGGACAGGGAACTATGGCTACACCTTC. Encoded protein: CASSTSDWTGNYGYTF.

The gene calls are TRBV4-1 and TRBJ2-3; TRBD1 agrees at 10 bases. The V gene's germline CDR1 is MGHRA and CDR2 YSYEKL. This CDR3 is 14 amino acids long. Trimming took 10 bases from V and 2 from J; bases not matched to a gene: 6. The CDR3 DNA sequence: TGCGCCACCCGGGACAGGGGTCCCACAGATACGCAGTATTTT. Translation gives CATRDRGPTDTQYF.

The chain uses TRBV19 and TRBJ1-5, with a possible D match to TRBD1 (5 bases). V shed 7 bases and J shed 3 bases, with 13 bases lying between them. CDR1 and CDR2 from the germline V gene are LNHDA and SQIVND (reference sequence). The CDR3 sequence is 14 residues long. The CDR3 loop reads CASKDSPYNQPQHF. CDR3 nucleotide sequence: TGTGCCAGTAAAGACAGCCCTTACAATCAGCCCCAGCATTTT.